This T cell receptor (beta chain) was found in a study of Ad26.COV2.S vaccination and SARS-CoV-2 variants. At the level of the study: Into the muscle, Ad26.COV2.S was dosed once or twice, 56 days apart. Study outcomes and limitations: Post-vaccination breadth of spike-specific CD8+ and CD4+ T cell responses was reportedly substantial.

Turning to this clone: Its antigen is still unknown.

The treatment is: around 19 received Ad26.COV2.S at low or high dose, single or two shots; about five received placebo; per-sample allocation not given. Sample collection was performed on day 63 after the first vaccine or placebo injection. An adult donor aged 18-55 years was enrolled in Boston. Immunization relied on an Ad26 vector, which expressed Wuhan-strain SARS-CoV-2 spike. The assay was immunoSEQ multiplex PCR, and TCRdb's table has in-frame clones only and misses some. The table lists over 400,000 clones, approximately 92% of them singletons. Trimming took 1 base from V and 4 from J, leaving 10 bases between them. Germline loops: CDR1 SGHNT, CDR2 YYREEE (reference sequence). This CDR3 spans 14 amino acids.

The chain is built from TRBV5-4 and TRBJ2-3; D call uncertain. Sequenced material: peripheral blood, taken in a trial of Ad26.COV2.S vaccine versus placebo. The origin of this receptor is a person aged 18-65 years who received the Ad26.COV2.S COVID-19 vaccine or a placebo. CDR3 DNA sequence: TGTGCCAGCAGCTTGCAAGGTGTTGCAGATACGCAGTATTTT. Protein: CASSLQGVADTQYF.